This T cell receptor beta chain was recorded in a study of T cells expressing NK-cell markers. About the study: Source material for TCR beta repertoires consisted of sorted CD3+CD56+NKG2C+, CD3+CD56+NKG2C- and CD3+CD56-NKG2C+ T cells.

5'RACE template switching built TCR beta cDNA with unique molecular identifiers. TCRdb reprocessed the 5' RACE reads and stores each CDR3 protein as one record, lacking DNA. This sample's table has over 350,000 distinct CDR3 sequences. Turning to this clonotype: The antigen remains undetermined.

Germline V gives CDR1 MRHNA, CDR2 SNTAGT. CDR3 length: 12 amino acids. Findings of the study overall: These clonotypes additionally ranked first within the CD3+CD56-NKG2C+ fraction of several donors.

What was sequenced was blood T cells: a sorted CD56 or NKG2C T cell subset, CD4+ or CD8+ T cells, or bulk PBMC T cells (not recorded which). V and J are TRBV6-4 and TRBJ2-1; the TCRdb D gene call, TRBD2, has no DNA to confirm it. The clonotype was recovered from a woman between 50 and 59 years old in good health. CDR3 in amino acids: CASISGYNEQFF.